This T cell receptor (beta chain) was observed in a study of cytomegalovirus exposure and HLA in healthy donors. CDR3 length equals 14 residues. The junction had 2 bases not matched to a gene; V was cut back by 0 bases and J by 4 bases. Germline V gives CDR1 SGHRS, CDR2 YFSETQ. PCR amplification relied on 60 Vbeta primers (plus 13 Jbeta primers). Sequencing was performed with immunoSEQ multiplex PCR; in TCRdb, only in-frame clones are kept and a portion is missing. In the table there are about 140,000 clones, approximately 72% of which are singletons. This chain uses TRBV5-1 with TRBJ2-7, with 9 bases aligning to TRBD1. This TCR came from an older woman in good health and CMV-seronegative. The source material was PBMCs. CDR3: CASSLGTGVYEQYF. CDR3 sequence (DNA): TGCGCCAGCAGCTTGGGGACAGGGGTTTACGAGCAGTACTTC. Supplemented by reference TRBV5-1 and TRBJ2-7, the full variable domain reads KAGVTQTPRYLIKTRGQQVTLSCSPISGHRSVSWYQQTPGQGLQFLFEYFSETQRNKGNFPGRFSGRQFSNSRSEMNVSTLELGDSALYLCASSLGTGVYEQYFGPGTRLTVT.